This is a list of T cell receptor beta chains from one sample in a study of cytomegalovirus exposure and HLA in healthy donors. TCRdb's copy holds only in-frame clones and misses some; the assay was immunoSEQ multiplex PCR. The sample holds roughly 120,000 clones; 80% are singletons and the top ten take 3% to 4%. The sample comprised PBMCs. The receptors come from a male donor in good health and CMV-seronegative. The CDR3 runs from the conserved cysteine through the conserved F or W. D genes are given only for firm matches. Clone size is not always given. Where it is, it says once, few, many or a class for expanded clones.

size: .
D: TRBD2
V: TRBV7-9
J: TRBJ2-1
DNA: TGTGCCAGCACCCGCGGGCCGGGGGGGTGGGATGAGCAGTTCTTC
CDR3: CASTRGPGGWDEQFF

size: .
D: TRBD1
V: TRBV5-4
J: TRBJ2-5
DNA: TGTGCCAGCAGCTTAACAGGGGGCGGGGAGACCCAGTACTTC
CDR3: CASSLTGGGETQYF

size: .
D: .
V: TRBV21-1
J: TRBJ2-7
DNA: TGTGCCAGACTTGCGGTCGGGGGGCGATCCTACGAGCAGTACTTC
CDR3: CARLAVGGRSYEQYF

size: .
D: TRBD1
V: TRBV5-1
J: TRBJ2-1
DNA: TGCGCCAGCAGGGTTGGGACAGGGGGCGATGAGCAGTTCTTC
CDR3: CASRVGTGGDEQFF

size: .
D: TRBD1
V: TRBV6-4
J: TRBJ2-2
DNA: TGTGCCAGCAGTGTCCAGGGGGACACCGGGGAGCTGTTTTTT
CDR3: CASSVQGDTGELFF

size: .
D: .
V: TRBV4-1
J: TRBJ2-7
DNA: TGCGCCAGCAGCCAAGTGAACAGGGCCTACGAGCAGTACTTC
CDR3: CASSQVNRAYEQYF

size: .
D: TRBD1
V: TRBV5-1
J: TRBJ2-7
DNA: TGCGCCAGCAGCTTGCAGGGGGACAGCTCCTACGAGCAGTACTTC
CDR3: CASSLQGDSSYEQYF

size: .
D: TRBD1
V: TRBV7-6
J: TRBJ1-1
DNA: TGTGCCAGCAGCTTTTCAGGGGGTAAGAACACTGAAGCTTTCTTT
CDR3: CASSFSGGKNTEAFF

size: few
D: TRBD1
V: TRBV18
J: TRBJ2-2
DNA: TGTGCCAGCTTCCGCGGGACAGGTGCCACCGGGGAGCTGTTTTTT
CDR3: CASFRGTGATGELFF

size: .
D: .
V: TRBV6-5
J: TRBJ2-2
DNA: TGTGCCAGCAGGAGACAACCGAACACCGGGGAGCTGTTTTTT
CDR3: CASRRQPNTGELFF

size: few
D: TRBD1
V: TRBV7-9
J: TRBJ1-1
DNA: TGTGCCAGCAGCAAACACACAGGGGAGAACACTGAAGCTTTCTTT
CDR3: CASSKHTGENTEAFF

size: .
D: TRBD1
V: TRBV10-2
J: TRBJ2-1
DNA: TGCGCCAGCAGGGGACAGGGTGAGTTCGAGCAGTTCTTC
CDR3: CASRGQGEFEQFF

size: .
D: .
V: TRBV2
J: TRBJ2-7
DNA: TGTGCCAGCAGTGCTGACAGTCTTATCGAGCAGTACTTC
CDR3: CASSADSLIEQYF

size: few
D: .
V: TRBV10-3
J: TRBJ1-1
DNA: TGTGCCATCACCCCTGGAGGGATGAACACTGAAGCTTTCTTT
CDR3: CAITPGGMNTEAFF

size: .
D: .
V: TRBV4-1
J: TRBJ1-2
DNA: TGCGCCAGCAGCCATGGAGGGTATGGCTACACCTTC
CDR3: CASSHGGYGYTF

size: .
D: .
V: TRBV19
J: TRBJ2-7
DNA: TGTGCCAGTAGTCCATCAAGACGGACAGCCTCCTACGAGCAGTACTTC
CDR3: CASSPSRRTASYEQYF

size: .
D: .
V: TRBV6-1
J: TRBJ1-4
DNA: TGTGCCATCAACTCGGGACTGACACTTGAAAAACTGTTTTTT
CDR3: CAINSGLTLEKLFF

size: few
D: TRBD1
V: TRBV5-1
J: TRBJ1-6
DNA: TGCGCCAGCAGCTTGGACAGGGGAGGTAATTCACCCCTCCACTTT
CDR3: CASSLDRGGNSPLHF

size: .
D: TRBD1
V: TRBV7-2
J: TRBJ2-3
DNA: TGTGCCAGCAGCTTATCGGGGACAGGTCCATGCTTT
CDR3: CASSLSGTGPCF

size: .
D: .
V: TRBV6-5
J: TRBJ2-7
DNA: TGTGCCAGCAGCCCACGACAGTTAGGCCACGAGCAGTACTTC
CDR3: CASSPRQLGHEQYF

size: .
D: TRBD1
V: TRBV27
J: TRBJ2-7
DNA: TGTGCCAGCTCAGGACAGGCCGCCTACGAGCAGTACTTC
CDR3: CASSGQAAYEQYF

size: .
D: .
V: TRBV4-3
J: TRBJ2-1
DNA: TGCGCCAGCAGCCAAACGAGCTCCTACAATGAGCAGTTCTTC
CDR3: CASSQTSSYNEQFF

size: .
D: .
V: TRBV5-6
J: TRBJ2-7
DNA: TGTGCCAGCAGCTTGGGGCGGACTAATTATCTACGGGAGCAGTACTTC
CDR3: CASSLGRTNYLREQYF

size: .
D: .
V: TRBV10-1
J: TRBJ1-1
DNA: TGCGCCAGCTGTCAGGATTTCGGAACTGAAGCTTTCTTT
CDR3: CASCQDFGTEAFF

size: .
D: .
V: TRBV7-3
J: TRBJ2-7
DNA: TGTGCCAGCAGCCCAACAGGAAGCTCCTACGAGCAGTACTTC
CDR3: CASSPTGSSYEQYF

size: .
D: .
V: TRBV6-1
J: TRBJ1-3
DNA: TGTGCCAGCAGTGAAAATGTGATCGTACAGGGCAATTTT
CDR3: CASSENVIVQGNF

size: .
D: TRBD1
V: TRBV28
J: TRBJ1-1
DNA: TGTGCCAGCAGCCCTGTACCAGGGGGACGAGCTTTCTTT
CDR3: CASSPVPGGRAFF

size: .
D: TRBD1
V: TRBV14
J: TRBJ1-1
DNA: TGTGCCAGCAGCCAATTCCGGACAGGCTTGATCGAGAGAGCTTTCTTT
CDR3: CASSQFRTGLIERAFF

size: .
D: TRBD2
V: TRBV5-1
J: TRBJ2-7
DNA: TGCGCCAGCAGCTCGCGGACTAGCGGGGGCCCCACCCCCTACGAGCAGTACTTC
CDR3: CASSSRTSGGPTPYEQYF

size: .
D: .
V: TRBV29-1
J: TRBJ1-2
DNA: TGCAGCGTTGAGACAGCTAACTATGGCTACACCTTC
CDR3: CSVETANYGYTF

size: .
D: .
V: TRBV9
J: TRBJ1-6
DNA: TGTGCCAGCAGCGTAGATGGGGGCAGGGCAAATTCACCCCTCCACTTT
CDR3: CASSVDGGRANSPLHF

size: .
D: TRBD2
V: TRBV30
J: TRBJ2-1
DNA: TGTGCCTGCAAGCGGGACGGAGATTACAATGAGCAGTTCTTC
CDR3: CACKRDGDYNEQFF

size: .
D: TRBD2
V: TRBV2
J: TRBJ2-1
DNA: TGTGCCACCCGCCGCGGGGGGGGCCATAATGAGCAGTTCTTC
CDR3: CATRRGGGHNEQFF

size: once
D: TRBD1
V: TRBV27
J: TRBJ1-1
DNA: TGTGCCAGCTTTAACAGGGGTAAGACTGAAGCTTTCTTT
CDR3: CASFNRGKTEAFF

size: .
D: TRBD1
V: TRBV9
J: TRBJ2-7
DNA: TGTGCCAGCAGCCCTGGACAGGGGGCGTACGAGCAGTACTTC
CDR3: CASSPGQGAYEQYF